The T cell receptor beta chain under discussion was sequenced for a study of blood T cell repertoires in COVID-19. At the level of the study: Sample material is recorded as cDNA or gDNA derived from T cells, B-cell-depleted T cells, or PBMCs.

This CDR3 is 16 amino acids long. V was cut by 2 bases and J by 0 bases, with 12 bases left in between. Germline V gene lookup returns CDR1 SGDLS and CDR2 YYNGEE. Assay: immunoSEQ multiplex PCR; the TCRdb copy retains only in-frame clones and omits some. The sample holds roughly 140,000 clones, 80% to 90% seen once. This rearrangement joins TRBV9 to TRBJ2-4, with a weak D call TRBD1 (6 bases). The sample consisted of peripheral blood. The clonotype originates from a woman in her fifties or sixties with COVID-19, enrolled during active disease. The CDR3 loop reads CASSVGAALAKNIQYF. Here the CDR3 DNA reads TGTGCCAGCAGCGTGGGGGCAGCTCTAGCCAAAAACATTCAGTACTTC. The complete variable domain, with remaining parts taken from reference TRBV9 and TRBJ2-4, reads DSGVTQTPKHLITATGQRVTLRCSPRSGDLSVYWYQQSLDQGLQFLIQYYNGEERAKGNILERFSAQQFPDLHSELNLSSLELGDSALYFCASSVGAALAKNIQYFGAGTRLSVL.